These T cell receptor beta chains were read from a single sample in a study of cytomegalovirus exposure and HLA in healthy donors. Assay used: immunoSEQ multiplex PCR; TCRdb lists only in-frame clones, some missing. Of some 130,000 clones listed, around 86% are singletons. Sequencing was carried out using PBMCs. All receptors come from a woman aged 50 to 65 in good health and CMV-seropositive. Each CDR3 is given with its conserved first and last residue. The D gene is left open where the match is weak. A clone size is listed for some rows: how often the clone was seen (once, few, many), or a class if it is expanded.

>TRBV19|TRBJ1-1|TRBD1|-
TGTGCCAGTAGAACCCACGGGACAGACACTGAAGCTTTCTTT
CASRTHGTDTEAFF
>TRBV18|TRBJ2-5|TRBD2|-
TGTGCCAGCTCACGTCCGGGGGGGGCCTCGGAAGAGACCCAGTACTTC
CASSRPGGASEETQYF
>TRBV9|TRBJ2-3|TRBD1|-
TGTGCCAGCAGCGTACCCAGGGGGCCCTCGTATTTT
CASSVPRGPSYF
>TRBV19|TRBJ2-1|-|-
TGTGCCAGTAGCGTAGACAGGGGCCGAGGGGGGGACAATGAGCAGTTCTTC
CASSVDRGRGGDNEQFF
>TRBV7-6|TRBJ1-2|-|-
TGTGCCAGCAGCTTAGGATCGGGGTATGGCTACACCTTC
CASSLGSGYGYTF
>TRBV5-1|TRBJ2-1|TRBD2|-
TGCGCCAGCAGCTTGGGGGCTAGCGGGTACAATGAGCAGTTCTTC
CASSLGASGYNEQFF
>TRBV18|TRBJ1-3|-|-
TGTGCCAGCTCACCTGAGGGATCTGGAAACACCATATATTTT
CASSPEGSGNTIYF
>TRBV30|TRBJ2-3|-|-
TGTGCCTGGAGTGTAGAGGCAGATACGCAGTATTTT
CAWSVEADTQYF
>TRBV30|TRBJ1-5|TRBD1|-
TGTGCCTGGGGCCCGGGACAGGCAAGCAATCAGCCCCAGCATTTT
CAWGPGQASNQPQHF
>TRBV7-2|TRBJ2-1|-|-
TGTGCCAGCAGCTTAGCTAGGGGCCTATTAAAGGAGCAGTTCTTC
CASSLARGLLKEQFF
>TRBV5-1|TRBJ1-1|-|-
TGCGCCAGCAGCTTAGGAGCGAACACTGAAGCTTTCTTT
CASSLGANTEAFF
>TRBV6-5|TRBJ1-2|TRBD1|-
TGTGCCAGCAGTTACTCGGACAGGGAGGATGGCTACACCTTC
CASSYSDREDGYTF
>TRBV13|TRBJ2-1|-|-
TGTGCCAGCAGCTTCCAGGGGGGCTCCTACAATGAGCAGTTCTTC
CASSFQGGSYNEQFF
>TRBV10-1|TRBJ2-1|-|few
TGCGCCAGCAGTGAGGCTAGCGCCAACAATGAGCAGTTCTTC
CASSEASANNEQFF
>TRBV4-1|TRBJ2-5|TRBD2|-
TGCGCCAGCAGCCCCGTCGGGGCGGGGGGGCGGGAGCAGTACTTC
CASSPVGAGGREQYF
>TRBV6-6|TRBJ2-7|TRBD1|-
TGTGCCAGCAGTTTTCCGGGACAGGTTTACGAGCAGTACTTC
CASSFPGQVYEQYF
>TRBV19|TRBJ1-1|TRBD1|-
TGTGCCAGTAGGATAGGGGGCTGGTACACTGAAGCTTTCTTT
CASRIGGWYTEAFF
>TRBV5-1|TRBJ1-1|TRBD1|-
TGCGCCAGCAAGACAGGGAGACAGAACACTGAAGCTTTCTTT
CASKTGRQNTEAFF
>TRBV7-9|TRBJ2-1|TRBD1|-
TGTGCCAGCAACCCCCTACAGGGGAAGTCCTACAATGAGCAGTTCTTC
CASNPLQGKSYNEQFF
>TRBV19|TRBJ1-2|-|-
TGTGCCAGTACGGACTCGATCTATGGCTACACCTTC
CASTDSIYGYTF
>TRBV10-3|TRBJ2-7|-|-
TGTGCCATCAGTGGGGGTCTCCAGGAAGGGGCCTACGAGCAGTACTTC
CAISGGLQEGAYEQYF
>TRBV4-3|TRBJ1-2|-|-
TGCGCCAGCAGCCAAGAACAGGGATCATTCTATGGCTACACCTTC
CASSQEQGSFYGYTF
>TRBV5-1|TRBJ1-2|TRBD1|-
TGCGCCAGCAGCGGGGGTCCCGGGACAGACTATGGCTACACCTTC
CASSGGPGTDYGYTF
>TRBV5-4|TRBJ1-3|-|-
TGTGCCAGCAGCTTGGGAGGAGACCCTTACTCTGGAAACACCATATATTTT
CASSLGGDPYSGNTIYF
>TRBV14|TRBJ2-3|-|-
TGTGCCAGCAGCCAAGATCTGCAACTGGATACGCAGTATTTT
CASSQDLQLDTQYF
>TRBV4-3|TRBJ1-6|-|-
TGCGCCAGCAGCCAAGATTTGAGGACAGCTAATTCACCCCTCCACTTT
CASSQDLRTANSPLHF
>TRBV28|TRBJ2-5|-|-
TGTGCCAGCAGCAAGCGGATCAAAGAGACCCAGTACTTC
CASSKRIKETQYF
>TRBV6-5|TRBJ1-2|-|-
TGTGCCAGCAGCTCCCGGGATAACTATGGCTACACCTTC
CASSSRDNYGYTF
>TRBV29-1|TRBJ2-7|-|-
TGCAGCGTTGAAAAAGGCGACTACGAGCAGTACTTC
CSVEKGDYEQYF
>TRBV15|TRBJ1-5|-|-
TGTGCCACCAGCAGAGACAGGGCTAATCAGCCCCAGCATTTT
CATSRDRANQPQHF
>TRBV10-2|TRBJ2-2|TRBD1|-
TGCGCCAGCAGGGGCGGACAGGACGCCGGGGAGCTGTTTTTT
CASRGGQDAGELFF
>TRBV30|TRBJ2-7|-|-
TGTGCCTGGACCTTCACAGGGTTCGACTACGAGCAGTACTTC
CAWTFTGFDYEQYF
>TRBV5-1|TRBJ2-7|TRBD2|-
TGCGCCAGCAGCCTCGGGACTAGCGTTCTTTTCTCCTACGAGCAGTACTTC
CASSLGTSVLFSYEQYF
>TRBV5-6|TRBJ2-3|-|-
TGTGCCAGCAGCGCGGCGGATACGCAGTATTTT
CASSAADTQYF
>TRBV7-8|TRBJ2-2|-|-
TGTGCCAGCAGCCCCGCCTACAGCACCGGGGAGCTGTTTTTT
CASSPAYSTGELFF
>TRBV15|TRBJ1-6|-|-
TGTGCCACCAGCAGAGATTGGGGGGGCTCCTATAATTCACCCCTCCACTTT
CATSRDWGGSYNSPLHF
>TRBV5-1|TRBJ2-1|-|-
TGCGCCAGCAGCCCCACTAGCCACTCCTACAATGAGCAGTTCTTC
CASSPTSHSYNEQFF
>TRBV19|TRBJ2-7|TRBD1|-
TGTGCCAGTAGTATAGAGGGGACAGGGGGCATTTCCCACTACGAGCAGTACTTC
CASSIEGTGGISHYEQYF
>TRBV5-1|TRBJ2-1|TRBD1|-
TGCGCCAGCAGCTTGGGGGGGGACAGGGCTGTGAATGAGCAGTTCTTC
CASSLGGDRAVNEQFF
>TRBV13|TRBJ2-7|-|-
TGTGCCAGCAGCTTGAGCCGGTTGGAGTACGAGCAGTACTTC
CASSLSRLEYEQYF
>TRBV5-1|TRBJ1-6|-|-
TGCGCCAGCAGCTTAAGGGGAACATGGCTGAAGGATAATTCACCCCTCCACTTT
CASSLRGTWLKDNSPLHF
>TRBV14|TRBJ2-1|-|-
TGTGCCAGCAGCCATAGTTTGTCCTACCCCTACAATGAGCAGTTCTTC
CASSHSLSYPYNEQFF
>TRBV15|TRBJ2-7|-|-
TGTGCCACCAGCAGAGAGCGAGTACAGGCCTCCTACGAGCAGTACTTC
CATSRERVQASYEQYF
>TRBV6-1|TRBJ1-5|-|-
TGTGCCAGCAGTGATCAAGGGGCAAATCAGCCCCAGCATTTT
CASSDQGANQPQHF
>TRBV11-2|TRBJ1-4|TRBD1|-
TGTGCCAGCAGCCCTAGGGGACAGCCTAATGAAAAACTGTTTTTT
CASSPRGQPNEKLFF
>TRBV5-1|TRBJ2-3|-|-
TGCGCCAGCAGTAAGTACAGCCCGGGACTCTCCACAGATACGCAGTATTTT
CASSKYSPGLSTDTQYF
>TRBV6-1|TRBJ2-7|TRBD1|-
TGTGCCAGCATATCGACAGGGGGATCCTACGAGCAGTACTTC
CASISTGGSYEQYF
>TRBV7-3|TRBJ2-3|TRBD2|-
TGTGCCAGCAGCTTACGTTGGGGACTAGCGGGAGGAGATACGCAGTATTTT
CASSLRWGLAGGDTQYF
>TRBV20-1|TRBJ2-7|-|once
TGCAGTGCTAGGTGGCTCGACGAGCAGTACTTC
CSARWLDEQYF
>TRBV15|TRBJ1-1|-|-
TGTGCCACCAGCACCCCGGGCGGGGGGTTGGCTTTCTTT
CATSTPGGGLAFF
>TRBV5-1|TRBJ1-1|TRBD1|-
TGCGCCAGCAGCTTGACACAGGGGTACACTGAAGCTTTCTTT
CASSLTQGYTEAFF
>TRBV7-9|TRBJ1-1|-|-
TGTGCCAGCAGCGGGCGGGGGAACACTGAAGCTTTCTTT
CASSGRGNTEAFF
>TRBV19|TRBJ1-2|TRBD1|few
TGTGCCAGTAGTCTCTCGGGACAGGGAAACTATGGCTACACCTTC
CASSLSGQGNYGYTF
>TRBV7-2|TRBJ2-1|-|-
TGTGCCAGCAGCACTAAGATCGGGAATGAGCAGTTCTTC
CASSTKIGNEQFF
>TRBV5-4|TRBJ2-3|-|-
TGTGCCAGCAAGCCCCGAGCGGTGGCTAGCACAGATACGCAGTATTTT
CASKPRAVASTDTQYF
>TRBV19|TRBJ2-3|-|-
TGTGCCAGTAGGGCAAGCGGGACAGATACGCAGTATTTT
CASRASGTDTQYF
>TRBV6-5|TRBJ2-1|TRBD2|-
TGTGCCAGCAGCCCGAAGCGGGAACTATACAATGAGCAGTTCTTC
CASSPKRELYNEQFF
>TRBV18|TRBJ1-3|TRBD1|once
TGTGCCAGCTCACCAACTCCGGCAGGGGGTGTCTCTGGAAACACCATATATTTT
CASSPTPAGGVSGNTIYF